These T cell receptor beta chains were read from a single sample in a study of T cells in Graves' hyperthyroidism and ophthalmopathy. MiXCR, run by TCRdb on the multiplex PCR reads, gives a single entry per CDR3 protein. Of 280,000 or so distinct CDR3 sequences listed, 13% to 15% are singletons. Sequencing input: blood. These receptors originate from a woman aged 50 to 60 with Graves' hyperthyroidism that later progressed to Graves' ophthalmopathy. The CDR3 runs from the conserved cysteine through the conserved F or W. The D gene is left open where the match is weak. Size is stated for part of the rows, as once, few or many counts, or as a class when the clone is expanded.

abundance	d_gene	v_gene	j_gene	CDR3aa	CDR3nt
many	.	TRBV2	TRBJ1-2	CASYPGSLGPTNYGYTF	TGTGCCAGCTACCCCGGGTCCCTCGGACCTACTAACTATGGCTACACCTTC
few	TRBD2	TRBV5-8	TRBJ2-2	CASSPGLARTTGELFF	TGTGCCAGCAGCCCCGGACTAGCGCGAACCACCGGGGAGCTGTTTTTT
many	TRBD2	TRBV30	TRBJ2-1	CALNSGSSYDEQFF	TGTGCCTTGAATAGCGGGAGTAGCTACGATGAGCAGTTCTTC
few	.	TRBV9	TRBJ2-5	CASSVGAEQETQYF	TGTGCCAGCAGCGTAGGGGCAGAACAAGAGACCCAGTACTTC
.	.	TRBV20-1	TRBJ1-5	CSARGGLHDSNQPQHF	TGCAGTGCTAGGGGGGGATTACACGATAGCAATCAGCCCCAGCATTTT
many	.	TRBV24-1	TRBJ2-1	CATSDGRGYYNEQFF	TGTGCCACCAGTGATGGCAGGGGATACTACAATGAGCAGTTCTTC
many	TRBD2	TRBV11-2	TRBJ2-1	CASSYGTSGFYEQFF	TGTGCCAGCAGCTACGGGACTAGCGGGTTCTATGAGCAGTTCTTC
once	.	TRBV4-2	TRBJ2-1	CASSRQTQQLYNEQFF	TGTGCCAGCAGCCGACAAACCCAACAGCTCTACAATGAGCAGTTCTTC
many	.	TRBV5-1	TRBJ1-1	CASSMEVNTEAFF	TGCGCCAGCAGTATGGAGGTAAACACTGAAGCTTTCTTT
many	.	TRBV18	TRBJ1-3	CASSPRGGSGNTIYF	TGTGCCAGCTCACCACGGGGGGGTTCCGGAAACACCATATATTTT
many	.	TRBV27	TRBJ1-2	CASSLRGASDGYTF	TGTGCCAGCAGCCTAAGGGGGGCCTCGGATGGCTACACCTTC
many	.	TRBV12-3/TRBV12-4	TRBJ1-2	CASSPAAGFGYGYTF	TGTGCCAGCAGCCCCGCAGCGGGTTTTGGCTATGGCTACACCTTC
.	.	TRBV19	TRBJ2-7	CASSIAASDLYEQYF	TGTGCCAGTAGTATAGCAGCTAGCGATTTATACGAGCAGTACTTC
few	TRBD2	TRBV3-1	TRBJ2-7	CASSPLSGGPEQYF	TGTGCCAGCAGCCCCTTGAGCGGGGGACCCGAGCAGTACTTC
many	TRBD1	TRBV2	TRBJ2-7	CASSWTGPRSYEQYF	TGTGCCAGCAGCTGGACAGGGCCCCGCTCCTACGAGCAGTACTTC
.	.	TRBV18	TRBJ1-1	CASSPPTNTEAFF	TGTGCCAGCTCACCACCGACGAACACTGAAGCTTTCTTT
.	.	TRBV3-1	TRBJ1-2	CASSQGVGPNYGYTF	TGTGCCAGCAGCCAAGGTGTTGGGCCTAACTATGGCTACACCTTC
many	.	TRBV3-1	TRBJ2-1	CASSRTTDEQFF	TGTGCCAGCAGCCGGACTACCGACGAGCAGTTCTTC
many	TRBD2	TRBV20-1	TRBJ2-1	CSARWTSGRVGYEQFF	TGCAGTGCTAGGTGGACTAGCGGGAGGGTTGGCTATGAGCAGTTCTTC
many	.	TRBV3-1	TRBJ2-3	CASSQDGARRDTQYF	TGTGCCAGCAGCCAGGACGGGGCCCGCCGGGATACGCAGTATTTT
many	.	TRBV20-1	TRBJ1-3	CSAARSVSGNTIYF	TGCAGCGCAGCGAGGTCGGTCTCTGGAAACACCATATATTTT
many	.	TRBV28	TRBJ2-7	CASRPFDGLPYSYEQYF	TGTGCCAGCAGGCCTTTCGATGGCCTGCCTTACTCCTACGAGCAGTACTTC
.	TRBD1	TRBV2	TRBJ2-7	CASSKGQGAYEQYF	TGTGCCAGCAGTAAGGGACAGGGTGCCTACGAGCAGTACTTC
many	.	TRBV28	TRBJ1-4	CASSFQGKNEKLFF	TGTGCCAGCAGTTTTCAGGGAAAAAATGAAAAACTGTTTTTT
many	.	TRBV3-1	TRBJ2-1	CASSHHLAGSYNEQFF	TGTGCCAGCAGCCACCATCTAGCAGGGTCCTACAATGAGCAGTTCTTC
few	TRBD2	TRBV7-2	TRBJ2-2	CASSHTAGALTGELFF	TGTGCCAGCAGCCACACGGCGGGAGCTCTCACCGGGGAGCTGTTTTTT
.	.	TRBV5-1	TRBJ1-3	CASSFLGAGAGNTIYF	TGCGCCAGCAGCTTTTTGGGAGCAGGGGCTGGAAACACCATATATTTT